The sequence of this T cell receptor (beta chain) was determined in a study of CD8 T cells in ankylosing spondylitis (dated by TCRdb to about 2017). The study in broad terms: To find TCR variants linked to disease, the study profiled T cell receptor beta repertoires in ankylosing spondylitis patients and healthy donors. Peripheral blood was sampled, and synovial fluid was also collected from ankylosing spondylitis patients. The full study cohort was made up of 25 ankylosing spondylitis patients and 95 to 130 healthy donors.

CDR1 and CDR2, per the germline V gene, are SQVTM and ANQGSEA. V sheds 4 bases and J sheds 0 bases, leaving 8 bases between their ends. The CDR3, cysteine through phenylalanine, is 13 amino acids long. Only CDR3 DNA remains: 39 bases, in frame from the first base. On the study overall, not on this receptor specifically: In peripheral blood, the disease-linked clones were found at relatively low frequencies and had a CD8+ phenotype. Blood from ankylosing spondylitis patients appeared to be characterized by a TCR beta motif made up of several highly homologous amino acid variants. Some TCR beta motif variants had previously been reported in synovial fluid and blood of reactive arthritis patients, which suggested common disease-initiation mechanisms. According to the report, matched synovial fluid samples from ankylosing spondylitis patients were significantly enriched for the disease-linked clones.

At least ten counts were recorded for this clonotype. The antigen it recognizes is unknown. No much larger clonotype is one base removed from it; base qualities were not supplied. The instrument given in TCRdb is Illumina HiSeq 2500. TCR beta libraries were prepared by quantitative 5'-RACE with molecular barcodes. Per the source publication's procedure: A new computational method based on a probabilistic model of VDJ rearrangement was used to identify disease-linked TCR variants. TCRdb reprocessed the public reads (quality trimming at Q25 with fastp, clone calling with MiXCR) and kept in-frame beta chains. Entries are consolidated by CDR3 protein sequence, retaining the most common genes and DNA. The V and J calls follow TCRdb's processing rather than the paper's. The sample table lists fewer than 550,000 distinct CDR3 sequences, roughly 5.2% of them with a count of one. Jointly, the top ten make up approximately 3.5% of the sample.

Sequencing input: blood, either unsorted or a sorted T cell fraction (not recorded which). The chain joins TRBV29-1 to TRBJ2-3; D gene: possibly TRBD2, on 5 matching bases. This receptor was obtained from a male donor with ankylosing spondylitis. The sequenced DNA: TGCAGCGTTGTGGCGGGTAGCACAGATACGCAGTATTTT. It translates to CSVVAGSTDTQYF.